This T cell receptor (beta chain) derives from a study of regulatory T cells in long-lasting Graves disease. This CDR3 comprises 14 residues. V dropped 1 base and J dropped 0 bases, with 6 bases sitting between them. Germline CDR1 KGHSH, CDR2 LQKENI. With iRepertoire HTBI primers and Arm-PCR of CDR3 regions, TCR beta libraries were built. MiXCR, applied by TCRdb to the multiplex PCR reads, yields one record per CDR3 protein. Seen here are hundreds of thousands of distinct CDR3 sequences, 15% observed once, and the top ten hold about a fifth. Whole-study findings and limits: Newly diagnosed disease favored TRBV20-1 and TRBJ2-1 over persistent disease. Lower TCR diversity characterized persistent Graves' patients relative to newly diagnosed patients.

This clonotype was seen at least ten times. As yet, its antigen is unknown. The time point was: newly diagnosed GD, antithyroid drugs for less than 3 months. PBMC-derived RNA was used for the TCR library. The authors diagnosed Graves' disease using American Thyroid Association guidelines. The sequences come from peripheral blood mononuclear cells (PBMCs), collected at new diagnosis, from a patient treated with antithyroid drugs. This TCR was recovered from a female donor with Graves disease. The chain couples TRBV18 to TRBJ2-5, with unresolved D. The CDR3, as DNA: TGTGCCAGCTCACCACGTACAAACCAAGAGACCCAGTACTTC. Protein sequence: CASSPRTNQETQYF.